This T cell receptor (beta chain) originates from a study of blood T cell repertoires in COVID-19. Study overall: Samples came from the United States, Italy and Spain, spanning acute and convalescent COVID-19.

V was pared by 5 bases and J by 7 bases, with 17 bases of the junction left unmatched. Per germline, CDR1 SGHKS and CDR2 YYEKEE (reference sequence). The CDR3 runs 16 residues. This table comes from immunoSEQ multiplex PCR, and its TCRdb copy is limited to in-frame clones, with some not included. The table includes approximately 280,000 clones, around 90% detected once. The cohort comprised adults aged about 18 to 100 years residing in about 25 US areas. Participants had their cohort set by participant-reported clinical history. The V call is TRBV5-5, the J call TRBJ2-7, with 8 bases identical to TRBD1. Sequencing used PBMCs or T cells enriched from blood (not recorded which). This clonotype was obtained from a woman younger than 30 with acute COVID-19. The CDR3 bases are TGTGCCAGCAGGCGGGTGTATGGGCAGGGGGCTAGAGAGCAGTACTTC. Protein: CASRRVYGQGAREQYF.